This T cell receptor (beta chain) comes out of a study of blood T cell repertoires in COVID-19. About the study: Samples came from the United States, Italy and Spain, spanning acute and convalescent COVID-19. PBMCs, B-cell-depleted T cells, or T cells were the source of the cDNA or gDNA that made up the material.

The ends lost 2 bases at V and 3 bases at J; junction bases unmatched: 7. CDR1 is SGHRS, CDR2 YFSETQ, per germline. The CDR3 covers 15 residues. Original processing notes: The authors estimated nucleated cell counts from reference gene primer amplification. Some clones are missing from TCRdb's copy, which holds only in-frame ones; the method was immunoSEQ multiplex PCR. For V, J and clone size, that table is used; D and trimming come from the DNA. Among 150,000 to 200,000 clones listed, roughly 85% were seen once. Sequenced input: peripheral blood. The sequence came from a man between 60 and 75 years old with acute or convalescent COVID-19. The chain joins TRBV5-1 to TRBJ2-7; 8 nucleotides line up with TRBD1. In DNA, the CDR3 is TGCGCCAGCAGCTTTTCAGGGGGCTTTGGCTACGAGCAGTACTTC. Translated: CASSFSGGFGYEQYF.